The next 9 T cell receptor beta chains were all read from a single sample in a study of post-analysis software for immune sequencing data. Study-level points and caveats: With TRBV5-6, TRBV5-1 and TRBV20-1 included, 4 to 6 TRBV segments were more frequent in patients than in controls.

No antigen is known for these receptors. TCR beta libraries were prepared from cDNA with unique molecular identifiers. TCRdb re-called the PCR reads through MiXCR, storing one row per CDR3 protein. The repertoire holds about 770,000 distinct CDR3 sequences, with approximately 44% as singletons. The sample was blood. These TCRs come from a girl under 18 with multiple sclerosis.

This chain joins TRBV20-1 and TRBJ2-1, with 16 bases matching TRBD2. This CDR3 spans 20 amino acids. Germline values: CDR1 DFQATT, CDR2 SNEGSKA (reference sequence). With V trimmed by 1 base and J by 4 bases, 13 bases remained unmatched. CDR3 in DNA: TGCAGTGCTAGAGTCGCCGCCGGGACTAGCGGGAGGGCCAATTACAATGAGCAGTTCTTC. Residues: CSARVAAGTSGRANYNEQFF.

This chain links TRBV7-9 with TRBJ2-5; 8 positions match TRBD1. Looked up from germline, CDR1 is SEHNR and CDR2 is FQNEAQ (reference sequence). This CDR3 spans 12 amino acids. V dropped 9 bases and J dropped 4; count of bases not matched to a gene: 4. The chain's CDR3 is CASVTGGETQYF. DNA for the CDR3: TGTGCCAGTGTAACAGGGGGAGAGACCCAGTACTTC.

The V call is TRBV11-2, the J call TRBJ1-1; D is possibly TRBD1 (6 bases). The germline CDR1 and CDR2 sequences are SGHAT and FQNNGV. Trimming stripped 1 base from V and 0 bases from J, with 12 bases between. This CDR3 region has 16 residues. The CDR3 loop is CASSLGRQVMNTEAFF. In DNA, the CDR3 is TGTGCCAGCAGCTTAGGCAGACAGGTCATGAACACTGAAGCTTTCTTT.

The chain recombines TRBV20-1 with TRBJ1-1; D unclear. There are 13 residues in the CDR3. Trimming shortened V by 1 base and J by 1 base, and 7 bases separated the two germline ends. CDR1 is DFQATT and CDR2 is SNEGSKA in the germline V gene (reference sequence). The CDR3 nucleotides are TGCAGTGCTAGAGTGGACGGGAACACTGAAGCTTTCTTT. Its protein is CSARVDGNTEAFF.

There are a few counts of this clonotype. The chain links TRBV6-2 or TRBV6-3 to TRBJ1-6; weak D call: TRBD1 (5 bases). Trimming left V 0 bases short and J 15 bases short, with 12 bases between. The CDR3 has 13 residues. Per germline, CDR1 MNHEY and CDR2 SVGEGT. CDR3 sequence: CASSYSGGSDLHF. In DNA form, the CDR3 reads TGTGCCAGCAGTTACTCGGGGGGGAGCGACCTCCACTTT.

This clonotype was detected only a few times. The chain combines TRBV12-3 or TRBV12-4 with TRBJ1-2; no clear D. Trimming pared 0 bases from V and 4 bases from J, leaving 9 bases between. The length of the CDR3 is 14 residues. The CDR3 loop reads CASSLAPGFYGYTF. The CDR3 nucleotides are TGTGCCAGCAGTTTAGCCCCCGGTTTCTATGGCTACACCTTC.

This clonotype has only a few counts. This sequence joins TRBV6-6 and TRBJ1-5; D unresolved. Looked up from germline, CDR1 is MNHNY and CDR2 is SVGAGI (reference sequence). The CDR3 is 15 amino acids. Trimming removed 5 bases at V and 4 bases at J, with 15 bases between. Here the CDR3 reads CASSRSAQTNQPQHF. The CDR3, as DNA: TGTGCCAGCAGTCGTTCGGCCCAGACTAATCAGCCCCAGCATTTT.

Notes on this clonotype: The junction shows a germline mismatch at one end, possibly a read error. The gene calls are TRBV6-6 and TRBJ1-6, with D perhaps TRBD1 (6 bases). CDR1 is MNHNY and CDR2 is SVGAGI in the germline V gene (reference sequence). The CDR3 is 15 residues long. The CDR3 here is CANSYSTQGYSPLHF. CDR3 in DNA: TGTGCCAACAGTTACTCGACACAGGGCTATTCACCCCTCCACTTT.

The chain joins TRBV9 to TRBJ1-3; D possibly corresponds to TRBD1 (6 bases). This CDR3 has 15 amino acids. The V end was cut by 2 bases, the J end by 1 base, with 10 bases between. CDR1 is SGDLS, CDR2 YYNGEE, per germline. In nucleotides, the CDR3 is TGTGCCAGCAGCGTGGGAGGGGGATCTGGAAACACCATATATTTT. It yields the protein CASSVGGGSGNTIYF.